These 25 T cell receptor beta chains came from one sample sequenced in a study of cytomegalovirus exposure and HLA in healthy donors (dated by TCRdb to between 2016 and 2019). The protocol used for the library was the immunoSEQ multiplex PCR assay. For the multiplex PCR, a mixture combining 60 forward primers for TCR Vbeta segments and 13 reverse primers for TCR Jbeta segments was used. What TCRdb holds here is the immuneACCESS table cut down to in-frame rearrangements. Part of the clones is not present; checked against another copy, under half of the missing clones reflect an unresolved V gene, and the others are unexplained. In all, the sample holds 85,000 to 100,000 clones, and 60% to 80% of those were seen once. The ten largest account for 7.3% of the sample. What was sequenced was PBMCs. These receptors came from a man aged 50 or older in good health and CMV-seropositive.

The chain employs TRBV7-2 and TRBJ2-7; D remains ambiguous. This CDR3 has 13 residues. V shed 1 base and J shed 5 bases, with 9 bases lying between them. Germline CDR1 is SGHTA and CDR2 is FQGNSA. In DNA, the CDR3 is TGTGCCAGCAGCTTAGAGCGCGGCGACGAGCAGTACTTC. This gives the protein CASSLERGDEQYF. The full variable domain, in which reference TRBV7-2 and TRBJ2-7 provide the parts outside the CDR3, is GAGVSQSPSNKVTEKGKDVELRCDPISGHTALYWYRQSLGQGLEFLIYFQGNSAPDKSGLPSDRFSAERTGGSVSTLTIQRTQQEDSAVYLCASSLERGDEQYFGPGTRLTVT.

CDR3: CSVGGSSGAYEQYF. DNA for the CDR3: TGCAGCGTTGGGGGATCTAGCGGTGCCTACGAGCAGTACTTC. The genes are TRBV29-1 and TRBJ2-7; TRBD2 matches 7 bases. The CDR3 spans 14 residues. Germline V gene data show CDR1 as SQVTM and CDR2 as ANQGSEA. Losses at the gene ends were 4 bases for V and 2 bases for J; bases not matched to a gene: 8.

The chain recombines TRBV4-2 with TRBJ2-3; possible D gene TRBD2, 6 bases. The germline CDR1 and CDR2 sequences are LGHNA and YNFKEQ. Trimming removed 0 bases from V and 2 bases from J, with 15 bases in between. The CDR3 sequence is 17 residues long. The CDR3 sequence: CASSQDGLADYTDTQYF. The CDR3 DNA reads TGTGCCAGCAGCCAAGATGGGTTAGCGGACTACACAGATACGCAGTATTTT.

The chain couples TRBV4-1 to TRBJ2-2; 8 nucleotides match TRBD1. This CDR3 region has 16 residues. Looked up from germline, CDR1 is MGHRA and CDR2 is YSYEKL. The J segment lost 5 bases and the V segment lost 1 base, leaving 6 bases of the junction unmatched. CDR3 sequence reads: CASSQAGTGRTGELFF. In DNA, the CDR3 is TGCGCCAGCAGCCAAGCCGGGACAGGACGAACCGGGGAGCTGTTTTTT.

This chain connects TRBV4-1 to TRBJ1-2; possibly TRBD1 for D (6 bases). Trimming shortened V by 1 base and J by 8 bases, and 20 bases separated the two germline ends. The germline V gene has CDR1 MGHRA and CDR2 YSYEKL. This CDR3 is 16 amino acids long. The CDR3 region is CASSQGSQDRYKGYTF. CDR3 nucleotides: TGCGCCAGCAGCCAAGGTTCCCAGGACAGATACAAGGGCTACACCTTC.

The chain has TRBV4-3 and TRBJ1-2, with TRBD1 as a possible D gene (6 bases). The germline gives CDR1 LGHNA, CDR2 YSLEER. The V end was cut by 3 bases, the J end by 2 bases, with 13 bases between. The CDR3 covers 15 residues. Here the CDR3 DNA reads TGCGCCAGCAGCCAGGAAGTGAGGGGGAACTATGGCTACACCTTC. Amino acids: CASSQEVRGNYGYTF.

The CDR3: CASSLESPLGGGMSYEQYF. The CDR3 region has the DNA TGTGCCAGCAGCTTAGAATCCCCCCTAGGGGGGGGTATGTCCTACGAGCAGTACTTC. The rearrangement links TRBV13 to TRBJ2-7, with D possibly TRBD2 on 7 matching bases. The CDR3 is 19 amino acids. Trimming left V 1 base short and J 1 base short, with 23 bases between. Germline CDR1 and CDR2: PRHDT and FYEKMQ (reference sequence).

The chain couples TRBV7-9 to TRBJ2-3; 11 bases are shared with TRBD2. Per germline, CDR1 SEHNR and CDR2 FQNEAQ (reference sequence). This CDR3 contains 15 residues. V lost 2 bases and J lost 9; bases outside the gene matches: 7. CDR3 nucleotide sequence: TGTGCCAGCAGCTTACGGGCTAGCGGGGGGAGGACGCAGTATTTT. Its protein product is CASSLRASGGRTQYF. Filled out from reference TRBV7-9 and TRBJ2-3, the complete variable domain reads DTGVSQNPRHKITKRGQNVTFRCDPISEHNRLYWYRQTLGQGPEFLTYFQNEAQLEKSRLLSDRFSAERPKGSFSTLEIQRTEQGDSAMYLCASSLRASGGRTQYFGPGTRLTVL.

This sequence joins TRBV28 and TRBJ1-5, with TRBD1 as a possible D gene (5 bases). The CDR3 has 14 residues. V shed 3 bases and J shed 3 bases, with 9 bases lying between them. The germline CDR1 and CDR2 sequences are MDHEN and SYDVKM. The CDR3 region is CASSLGLLNQPQHF. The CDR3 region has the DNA TGTGCCAGCAGTTTGGGGCTCCTCAATCAGCCCCAGCATTTT.

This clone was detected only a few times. CDR3 coding DNA: TGTGCCAGCAGCCCCACAGGGTTCGGAGCTAACTATGGCTACACCTTC. Amino acids: CASSPTGFGANYGYTF. V usage is TRBV5-8 and J usage is TRBJ1-2; TRBD1 might be the D (6 bases). Germline CDR1 is SGHTS and CDR2 is YDEGEE. The CDR3 is made up of 16 amino acids. The V end was cut by 4 bases, the J end by 0 bases, with 16 bases between.

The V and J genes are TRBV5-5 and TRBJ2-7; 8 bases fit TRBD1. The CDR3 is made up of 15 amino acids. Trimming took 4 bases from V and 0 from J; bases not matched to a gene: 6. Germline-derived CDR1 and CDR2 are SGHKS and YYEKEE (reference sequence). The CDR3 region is CASSTGTGSSYEQYF. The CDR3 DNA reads TGTGCCAGCAGCACCGGGACAGGATCCTCCTACGAGCAGTACTTC.

The CDR3 region is CASSQQGLSEKLFF. CDR3 in DNA: TGCGCCAGCAGCCAACAGGGGTTAAGCGAAAAACTGTTTTTT. The chain uses TRBV5-1 and TRBJ1-4; 7 bases line up with TRBD1. The CDR3 spans 14 residues. J was trimmed by 8 bases and V by 4 bases; bases with no gene match: 8. Germline V gives CDR1 SGHRS, CDR2 YFSETQ.

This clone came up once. CDR3 loop: CSVLDRGGGGYTF. The DNA of the CDR3 is TGCAGCGTTTTGGACAGGGGTGGCGGTGGCTACACCTTC. This chain joins TRBV29-1 and TRBJ1-2; 9 bases align to TRBD1. The CDR3 covers 13 residues. Per germline, CDR1 SQVTM and CDR2 ANQGSEA. With 5 bases clipped from V and 7 bases from J, the junction kept 8 bases outside the gene matches.

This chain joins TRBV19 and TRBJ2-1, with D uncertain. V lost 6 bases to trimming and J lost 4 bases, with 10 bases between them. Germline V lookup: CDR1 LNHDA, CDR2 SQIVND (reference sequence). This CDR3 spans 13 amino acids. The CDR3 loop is CASRPLQYNEQFF. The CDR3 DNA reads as TGTGCCAGTAGGCCCTTACAATACAATGAGCAGTTCTTC.

For the CDR3, the DNA is TGTGCCAGCAGCGGACTAGCGAGATACGAGCAGTACTTC. Amino acid sequence: CASSGLARYEQYF. The chain couples TRBV2 to TRBJ2-7, with 9 bases that match TRBD2. CDR1 and CDR2 (germline): SNHLY, FYNNEI. CDR3 length: 13 amino acids. V was pared by 6 bases and J by 4 bases, with 4 bases of the junction left unmatched.

Here the CDR3 reads CASSPGQGLTGELFF. The CDR3 DNA is TGTGCCAGCAGCCCGGGACAGGGTTTAACCGGGGAGCTGTTTTTT. The V and J genes are TRBV11-2 and TRBJ2-2; 9 bases agree with TRBD1. The trim removed 5 bases at V and 5 bases at J, leaving 6 bases unmatched. CDR3 length equals 15 residues. Germline-derived CDR1 and CDR2 are SGHAT and FQNNGV.

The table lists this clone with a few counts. The CDR3 bases are TGTGCCAGTAGAGAAAGAGCGGGGGGTACGAATGAGCAGTTCTTC. This codes for CASRERAGGTNEQFF. This chain joins TRBV19 and TRBJ2-1; TRBD2 matches 9 bases. The trim removed 6 bases at V and 7 bases at J, leaving 10 bases unmatched. CDR1 is LNHDA and CDR2 is SQIVND in the germline V gene (reference sequence). CDR3 length: 15 amino acids.

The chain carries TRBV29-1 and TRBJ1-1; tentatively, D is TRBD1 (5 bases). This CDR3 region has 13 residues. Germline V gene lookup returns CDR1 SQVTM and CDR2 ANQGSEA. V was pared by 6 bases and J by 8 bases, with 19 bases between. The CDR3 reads CSVGLGPGEEAFF. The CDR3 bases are TGCAGCGTGGGATTGGGGCCAGGAGAAGAAGCTTTCTTT.

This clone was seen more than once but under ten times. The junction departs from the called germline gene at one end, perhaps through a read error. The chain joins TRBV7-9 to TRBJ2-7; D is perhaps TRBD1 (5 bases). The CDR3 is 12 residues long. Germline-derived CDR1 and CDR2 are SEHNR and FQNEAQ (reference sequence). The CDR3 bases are TGTTCCAGCAGCTTAAGGGGTAACGAGCAGTACTTC. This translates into CSSSLRGNEQYF.

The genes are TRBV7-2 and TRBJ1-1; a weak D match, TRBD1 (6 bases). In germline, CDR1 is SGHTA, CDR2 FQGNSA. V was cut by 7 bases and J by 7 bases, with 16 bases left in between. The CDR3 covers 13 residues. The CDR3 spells CASTPGGGLEAFF. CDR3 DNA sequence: TGTGCCAGCACCCCTGGGGGGGGGCTTGAAGCTTTCTTT.

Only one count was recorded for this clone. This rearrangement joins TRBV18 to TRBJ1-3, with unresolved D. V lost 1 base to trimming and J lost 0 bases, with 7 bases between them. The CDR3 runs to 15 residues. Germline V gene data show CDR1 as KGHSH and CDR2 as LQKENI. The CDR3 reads CASSPQGSSGNTIYF. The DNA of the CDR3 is TGTGCCAGCTCACCACAAGGGAGCTCTGGAAACACCATATATTTT.

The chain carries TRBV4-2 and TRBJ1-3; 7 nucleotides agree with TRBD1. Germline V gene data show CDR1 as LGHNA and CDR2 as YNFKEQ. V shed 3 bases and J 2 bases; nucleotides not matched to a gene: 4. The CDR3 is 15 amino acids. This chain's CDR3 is CASSQETGAGNTIYF. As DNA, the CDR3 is TGTGCCAGCAGCCAGGAAACAGGGGCTGGAAACACCATATATTTT.

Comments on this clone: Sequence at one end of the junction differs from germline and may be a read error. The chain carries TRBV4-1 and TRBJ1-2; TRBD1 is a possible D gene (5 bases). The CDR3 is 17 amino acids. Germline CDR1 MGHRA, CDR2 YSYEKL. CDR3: CASSQEGSGDLNYGYPF. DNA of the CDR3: TGCGCCAGCAGCCAAGAAGGAAGCGGGGACCTTAACTATGGCTACCCCTTC.

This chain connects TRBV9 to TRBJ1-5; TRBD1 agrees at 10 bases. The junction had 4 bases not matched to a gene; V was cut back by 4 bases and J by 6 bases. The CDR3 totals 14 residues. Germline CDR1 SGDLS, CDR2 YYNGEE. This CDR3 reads CASSLTGGGQPQHF. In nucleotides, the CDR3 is TGTGCCAGCAGCTTGACAGGGGGCGGTCAGCCCCAGCATTTT. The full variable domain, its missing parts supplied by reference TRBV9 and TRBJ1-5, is DSGVTQTPKHLITATGQRVTLRCSPRSGDLSVYWYQQSLDQGLQFLIQYYNGEERAKGNILERFSAQQFPDLHSELNLSSLELGDSALYFCASSLTGGGQPQHFGDGTRLSIL.

CDR3 in DNA: TGTGCCAGCAGTTTAGGGCAGCCCTCAACTGAAGCTTTCTTT. The encoded protein is CASSLGQPSTEAFF. V and J are TRBV27 and TRBJ1-1; no clear D. The CDR3 runs to 14 residues. In germline, CDR1 is MNHEY, CDR2 SMNVEV (reference sequence). V was clipped by 2 bases and J by 5 bases, with 12 bases between them.